This TCR beta chain was recorded in a study of CD8+ T cells in alopecia areata. Study results and limitations: Tofacitinib significantly reduced both scalp clonality and expanded CD8+ clones among the top 100.

Indicated treatment: oral pan-JAK inhibitor, 5-10 mg twice daily. Extracted RNA was reverse transcribed, and the resulting cDNA served as sequencing template. The data were produced by immunoSEQ multiplex PCR, yet TCRdb's version contains in-frame clones alone and is incomplete. Here the sample spans about 190,000 clones, just under 65% being singletons. In germline, CDR1 is SQVTM, CDR2 ANQGSEA. Trimming took 2 bases from V and 0 from J, leaving 5 bases between them. The CDR3 has 13 amino acids. As to this clone: Its antigen is not identified.

The receptor was derived from a human donor with alopecia areata. The chain links TRBV29-1 to TRBJ1-5; D gene ambiguous. The sample here was CD4+ T cells sorted from blood, taken between weeks 49 and 50, from a patient treated with tofacitinib. The CDR3 protein is CSVEFDSNQPQHF. In DNA form, the CDR3 reads TGCAGCGTTGAATTTGATAGCAATCAGCCCCAGCATTTT.